This paragraph reports one TCR beta chain. These data are taken from a study of identical twins. V lost 0 bases, J lost 0 bases, and 5 bases stayed unmatched. Germline V gives CDR1 DFQATT, CDR2 SNEGSKA (reference sequence). The CDR3 has 16 amino acids. In TCRdb, the 5' RACE reads were re-called with MiXCR into one record per CDR3 protein. This table holds roughly 250,000 distinct CDR3 sequences, 11% to 15% found once. The receptor's source is a woman aged 18-30 years in good health. Material: memory (CD45RO+) T cells sorted from blood. The V gene is TRBV20-1, the J gene TRBJ2-3; TRBD1 aligns across 8 bases. Here the CDR3 reads CSARDTDRESTDTQYF. The CDR3 DNA reads TGCAGTGCTAGAGATACGGACAGGGAAAGCACAGATACGCAGTATTTT.